This T cell receptor beta chain was obtained from a study of blood T cell repertoires in COVID-19. Across the study: Spain, Italy and the United States supplied samples that represented acute and convalescent COVID-19. The analysed material was cDNA or gDNA that came from T cells, B-cell-depleted T cells, or PBMCs.

The table came from immunoSEQ multiplex PCR; TCRdb's copy has only in-frame clones and leaves some out. This table holds 150,000 to 200,000 clones, 89% found once. Across about two dozen US areas, participants ranged in age from about 18 to 100 years. The study assigned cohorts using participant-reported clinical history. V was shortened by 2 bases and J by 4 bases, with 11 bases between the two germline ends. This CDR3 has 14 residues. Germline V gives CDR1 SGHAT, CDR2 FQNNGV. The sequence derives from a woman aged 18-29 years who had recovered from COVID-19. V and J are TRBV11-2 and TRBJ1-1, with unresolved D. Sequences were obtained from PBMCs or T cells enriched from blood (not recorded which). CDR3 residues: CASSLQVRATEAFF. The CDR3 bases are TGTGCCAGCAGCTTACAGGTCCGCGCCACTGAAGCTTTCTTT.